This TCR beta chain was identified in a study of response to subunit inactivated influenza vaccine. Germline V gene sequence: CDR1 DFQATT, CDR2 SNEGSKA (reference sequence). Trimming left V 5 bases short and J 2 bases short, with 16 bases between. The length of the CDR3 is 15 residues. Each CDR3 protein gets one entry after TCRdb re-called the RT-PCR reads with MiXCR. Of 650,000 to 800,000 distinct CDR3 sequences in the sample, about 14% were seen once. Study-level points and caveats: Only a handful of new T cells, the authors suggested, are recruited with each seasonal influenza vaccination.

Notes on this clonotype: What it binds is unknown.

This chain links TRBV20-1 with TRBJ1-5; tentatively, D is TRBD1 (5 bases). The TCR sequence derives from a man aged 50-59 years who received an inactivated influenza vaccine. The source was PBMCs from blood, collected roughly 15 days before vaccination. The CDR3 sequence: CSAYNRLGGNQPQHF. DNA of the CDR3: TGCAGTGCTTATAACAGGTTAGGGGGCAATCAGCCCCAGCATTTT.